The 28 T cell receptor beta chains in this list originate from one sample, sequenced in a study of blood T cell repertoires in COVID-19. TCRdb's table, derived via immunoSEQ multiplex PCR, lists solely in-frame clones and lacks some. Of tens of thousands of clones in the sample, around 79% were seen once. Sequences were obtained from peripheral blood. These receptors were obtained from a man aged 60 to 69 with acute or convalescent COVID-19.

This rearrangement joins TRBV6-1 to TRBJ1-4, with 9 bases that match TRBD1. This CDR3 region has 14 residues. With 5 bases clipped from V and 5 bases from J, the junction kept 3 bases outside the gene matches. The germline CDR1 and CDR2 sequences are MNHNS and SASEGT. CDR3 protein: CASSYGTGNEKLFF. CDR3 sequence (DNA): TGTGCCAGCAGTTATGGGACAGGGAATGAAAAACTGTTTTTT.

The rearrangement joins TRBV5-4 to TRBJ1-2; TRBD1 matches 7 bases. J lost 2 bases, V lost 0 bases, and 10 bases had no gene match. Germline CDR1 SGHNT, CDR2 YYREEE (reference sequence). The CDR3 runs 17 residues. The chain's CDR3 is CASSLAAPGQRNYGYTF. In DNA form, the CDR3 reads TGTGCCAGCAGCTTGGCGGCACCGGGACAGAGAAACTATGGCTACACCTTC.

The chain combines TRBV20-1 with TRBJ1-6, with 8 positions matching TRBD1. This CDR3 has 16 residues. Trimming cost V 3 bases and J 9 bases; bases outside gene matches: 13. From germline, CDR1 is DFQATT and CDR2 SNEGSKA (reference sequence). The CDR3 protein is CSASSPGQGGFSPLHF. In DNA, the CDR3 is TGCAGTGCTAGTTCCCCTGGACAGGGAGGTTTTTCACCCCTCCACTTT.

The genes are TRBV7-8 and TRBJ2-7; D is uncertain. The CDR3 sequence is 14 residues long. Trimming took off 3 bases at V and 3 bases at J, with 12 bases between the two ends. Germline values: CDR1 SGHVS, CDR2 FQNEAQ. The CDR3 DNA follows: TGTGCCAGCAGCTTCGAGACGAGGCTCTACGAGCAGTACTTC. This gives the protein CASSFETRLYEQYF.

The chain's CDR3 is CASSHVRQRGDNEQFF. In DNA, the CDR3 is TGTGCCAGCTCACACGTACGCCAGCGGGGGGACAATGAGCAGTTCTTC. The chain has TRBV18 and TRBJ2-1, with 9 bases matching TRBD2. V was clipped by 4 bases and J by 5 bases; unmatched bases: 9. CDR3 length: 16 residues. The V gene's germline CDR1 is KGHSH and CDR2 LQKENI. The complete variable domain, with remaining parts taken from reference TRBV18 and TRBJ2-1, reads NAGVMQNPRHLVRRRGQEARLRCSPMKGHSHVYWYRQLPEEGLKFMVYLQKENIIDESGMPKERFSAEFPKEGPSILRIQQVVRGDSAAYFCASSHVRQRGDNEQFFGPGTRLTVL.

V is TRBV24-1 and J is TRBJ2-2; unclear D gene. Germline V gene lookup returns CDR1 KGHDR and CDR2 SFDVKD. CDR3 size: 16 residues. V lost 1 base, J lost 1 base, and 9 bases lay in between. The CDR3 sequence is CATSDFSAVNTGELFF. The CDR3 bases are TGTGCCACCAGTGATTTCAGCGCAGTGAACACCGGGGAGCTGTTTTTT.

This chain uses TRBV10-1 with TRBJ2-3; maybe TRBD1 (6 bases). The V end was cut by 0 bases, the J end by 5 bases, with 12 bases between. Germline V gene lookup returns CDR1 WNHNN and CDR2 SYGVQD (reference sequence). This CDR3 spans 15 amino acids. The chain's CDR3 is CASSESGQGLDTQYF. The CDR3 DNA is TGCGCCAGCAGTGAGTCCGGGCAGGGGTTAGATACGCAGTATTTT.

The chain carries TRBV7-8 and TRBJ1-2; TRBD1 is a possible D gene (5 bases). CDR3 length: 14 amino acids. Trimming pared 1 base from V and 8 bases from J, leaving 14 bases between. Germline CDR1 and CDR2: SGHVS and FQNEAQ. The CDR3 region is CASSLVPREGGYTF. CDR3 sequence (DNA): TGTGCCAGCAGCTTAGTCCCCAGGGAGGGAGGCTACACCTTC.

This clone was observed a handful of times. The rearrangement joins TRBV5-4 to TRBJ2-1; TRBD1 agrees at 10 bases. J was trimmed by 4 bases and V by 5 bases; bases with no gene match: 6. The CDR3 totals 15 residues. CDR1 and CDR2 from the germline V gene are SGHNT and YYREEE (reference sequence). CDR3 in DNA: TGTGCCAGCAGAAGCGACAGGGGGCTATACAATGAGCAGTTCTTC. Protein product: CASRSDRGLYNEQFF.

This clone has a handful of counts. The chain has TRBV10-3 and TRBJ1-4; the match to TRBD1 covers 8 bases. The CDR3 has 14 residues. The V gene's germline CDR1 is ENHRY and CDR2 SYGVKD. Unmatched junction bases numbered 7, after V lost 8 bases and J lost 5 bases. CDR3 nucleotide sequence: TGTGCCATCCAATCGGACAGGGAAAATGAAAAACTGTTTTTT. The encoded protein is CAIQSDRENEKLFF.

J is TRBJ2-3 and V is TRBV25-1; 8 nucleotides match TRBD1. Germline assignment: CDR1 MGHDK and CDR2 SYGVNS. V gave up 5 bases and J gave up 5 bases; unmatched junction bases: 6. This CDR3 has 14 residues. The CDR3 DNA reads TGTGCCAGCAGTTCCCAGGGGGCAGGAGATACGCAGTATTTT. It is translated as CASSSQGAGDTQYF.

This clone was observed a few times. This chain joins TRBV29-1 and TRBJ2-7; possible D gene TRBD1, 5 bases. The CDR3 contains 15 residues. Trimming cost V 2 bases and J 3 bases, with 17 bases left between them. Germline CDR1 and CDR2: SQVTM and ANQGSEA. CDR3 loop: CSVELSRQRNYEQYF. The DNA of the CDR3 is TGCAGCGTTGAACTAAGCCGACAGAGAAACTACGAGCAGTACTTC.

The chain joins TRBV19 to TRBJ2-7; 10 bases are a match to TRBD2. CDR1 and CDR2 from the germline V gene are LNHDA and SQIVND (reference sequence). V shed 3 bases and J 0 bases; nucleotides not matched to a gene: 2. There are 15 residues in the CDR3. The chain's CDR3 is CASSISSGSSYEQYF. The CDR3 DNA sequence: TGTGCCAGTAGTATCTCTAGCGGGAGCTCCTACGAGCAGTACTTC.

The chain links TRBV19 to TRBJ1-1; 8 nucleotides agree with TRBD1. The CDR3 runs 16 residues. Unmatched junction bases numbered 12, after V lost 6 bases and J lost 3 bases. Germline CDR1 and CDR2: LNHDA and SQIVND (reference sequence). DNA of the CDR3: TGTGCCAGTAGCCTTGGACAGGGAAATAGAGACACTGAAGCTTTCTTT. As protein: CASSLGQGNRDTEAFF. Drawing the rest from reference TRBV19 and TRBJ1-1, the complete variable domain is DGGITQSPKYLFRKEGQNVTLSCEQNLNHDAMYWYRQDPGQGLRLIYYSQIVNDFQKGDIAEGYSVSREKKESFPLTVTSAQKNPTAFYLCASSLGQGNRDTEAFFGQGTRLTVV.

This clone was picked up a small number of times. V and J are TRBV12-3 or TRBV12-4 and TRBJ1-3; tentatively, D is TRBD1 (5 bases). Trimming shortened V by 5 bases and J by 3 bases, and 8 bases separated the two germline ends. The CDR3 extends over 13 amino acids. The chain's CDR3 is CASSGRGGNTIYF. The CDR3 coding sequence is TGTGCCAGCAGTGGGAGGGGTGGAAACACCATATATTTT.

V gene TRBV7-8 combines with J gene TRBJ2-6; D remains ambiguous. The CDR3 extends over 16 amino acids. The V gene lost 5 bases and the J gene lost 0 bases, with 11 bases spanning the gap. Germline V CDR1 and CDR2: SGHVS, FQNEAQ. Written as DNA, the CDR3 is TGTGCCAGCAGCCTCCCGGAGCACTCTGGGGCCAACGTCCTGACTTTC. This translates into CASSLPEHSGANVLTF.

The chain combines TRBV6-2 or TRBV6-3 with TRBJ2-5, with D unresolved. The CDR3 consists of 14 residues. V lost 3 bases, J lost 1 base, and 9 bases lay in between. The germline gives CDR1 MNHEY, CDR2 SVGEGT. As DNA, the CDR3 is TGTGCCAGCAGTTATGTTGGCATCCAAGAGACCCAGTACTTC. Its translation is CASSYVGIQETQYF.

This chain joins TRBV4-2 and TRBJ2-7, with no clear D. The CDR3 is made up of 13 amino acids. Germline lookup yields CDR1 LGHNA and CDR2 YNFKEQ. Trimming cost V 4 bases and J 6 bases, with 13 bases left between them. CDR3 sequence reads: CASSRDRPGEQYF. CDR3 nucleotide sequence: TGTGCCAGCAGCCGTGATCGGCCGGGCGAGCAGTACTTC.

The genes are TRBV6-1 and TRBJ2-7, with a possible D match to TRBD1 (5 bases). The CDR3 sequence is 14 residues long. The germline V and J ends were trimmed by 3 bases and 3 bases, with 12 bases remaining between them. Germline loops: CDR1 MNHNS, CDR2 SASEGT. The CDR3 reads CASSEIWGSYEQYF. DNA of the CDR3: TGTGCCAGCAGTGAGATCTGGGGCAGCTACGAGCAGTACTTC.

The chain is built from TRBV6-5 and TRBJ2-1, with TRBD1 matching 11 bases. Germline trimming cut 1 base from V and 6 bases from J; bases unmatched to any gene: 5. Germline-derived CDR1 and CDR2 are MNHEY and SVGAGI. The CDR3 has 16 amino acids. CDR3 in amino acids: CASSYFSGTGGNEQFF. The CDR3, as DNA: TGTGCCAGCAGTTACTTCTCGGGGACAGGGGGCAATGAGCAGTTCTTC.

This clone appeared once. The CDR3 protein is CASSATGWEQYF. The CDR3 DNA follows: TGTGCCAGCAGCGCGACAGGGTGGGAGCAGTACTTC. The gene calls are TRBV5-6 and TRBJ2-7, with TRBD1 matching 7 bases. The V gene's germline CDR1 is SGHDT and CDR2 YYEEEE. V was pared by 4 bases and J by 7 bases, with 5 bases of the junction left unmatched. The CDR3 is made up of 12 amino acids.

This chain uses TRBV7-2 with TRBJ2-2; 7 nucleotides agree with TRBD2. Per the germline V gene, CDR1 is SGHTA and CDR2 is FQGNSA. V shed 3 bases and J 6 bases; nucleotides not matched to a gene: 7. The CDR3 consists of 15 residues. Here the CDR3 reads CASSLIRAGAGELFF. CDR3 sequence (DNA): TGTGCCAGCAGCTTGATAAGGGCGGGAGCCGGGGAGCTGTTTTTT.

The chain couples TRBV7-2 to TRBJ2-1; the D gene is possibly TRBD2 (6 bases). The V gene lost 0 bases and the J gene lost 0 bases, with 15 bases spanning the gap. The CDR3 has 18 residues. Germline CDR1 is SGHTA and CDR2 is FQGNSA. CDR3 nucleotides: TGTGCCAGCAGCTTAGCCCGTGGGGCGGGAAGCTCCTACAATGAGCAGTTCTTC. It codes for CASSLARGAGSSYNEQFF.

J is TRBJ1-4 and V is TRBV28; D is uncertain. CDR1 is MDHEN and CDR2 is SYDVKM in the germline V gene. The CDR3 loop spans 18 amino acids. The V end lost 4 bases, the J end lost 0 bases, and 18 bases lay between the germline ends. The CDR3 coding sequence is TGTGCCAGCAGTTATCTAGAGGAGGGTTATGCAACTAATGAAAAACTGTTTTTT. As protein: CASSYLEEGYATNEKLFF.

The chain couples TRBV11-2 to TRBJ2-5, with TRBD2 matching 8 bases. The junction had 2 bases not matched to a gene; V was cut back by 1 base and J by 4 bases. In germline, CDR1 is SGHAT, CDR2 FQNNGV. The CDR3 extends over 14 amino acids. CDR3 sequence (DNA): TGTGCCAGCAGCTTAGGCCTAGCGGGAGAGACCCAGTACTTC. This sequence encodes CASSLGLAGETQYF.

V gene TRBV5-1 combines with J gene TRBJ1-1; maybe TRBD1 (5 bases). V dropped 0 bases and J dropped 0 bases, with 9 bases sitting between them. Germline CDR1 reads SGHRS; CDR2 reads YFSETQ. This CDR3 has 15 residues. CDR3 bases: TGCGCCAGCAGCTTGGTCGACAGCCTGAACACTGAAGCTTTCTTT. Translation: CASSLVDSLNTEAFF. Drawing the rest from reference TRBV5-1 and TRBJ1-1, the complete variable domain is KAGVTQTPRYLIKTRGQQVTLSCSPISGHRSVSWYQQTPGQGLQFLFEYFSETQRNKGNFPGRFSGRQFSNSRSEMNVSTLELGDSALYLCASSLVDSLNTEAFFGQGTRLTVV.

V is TRBV2 and J is TRBJ1-4; 9 bases line up with TRBD1. V gave up 6 bases and J gave up 1 base; unmatched junction bases: 3. Germline CDR1 is SNHLY and CDR2 is FYNNEI. The CDR3 is 15 amino acids. CDR3 coding DNA: TGTGCCAGCAGATGGGACAGGGAAACTAATGAAAAACTGTTTTTT. The encoded protein is CASRWDRETNEKLFF.

The chain carries TRBV11-2 and TRBJ2-7; the match to TRBD2 covers 12 bases. After removal of 5 bases from V and 6 bases from J, the junction contained 2 bases not matched to a gene. The CDR3 loop spans 13 amino acids. Germline V gene data show CDR1 as SGHAT and CDR2 as FQNNGV. CDR3 sequence (DNA): TGTGCCAGCAGCGTGGGACTAGCGGGCGAGCAGTACTTC. Protein sequence: CASSVGLAGEQYF.